This T cell receptor (beta chain) was profiled in a study of blood T cell repertoires in COVID-19. The repertoire was sequenced with immunoSEQ multiplex PCR; TCRdb's copy has only in-frame clones and lacks some. The sample consists of hundreds of thousands of clones, 85% of them appearing once. The CDR3 is made up of 16 amino acids. The germline CDR1 and CDR2 sequences are SGDLS and YYNGEE. Trimming cost V 3 bases and J 4 bases, with 16 bases left between them. Participant reports of clinical history set cohort assignment. Among Cohort 3 donors, those recovered had two negative PCRs, clearance, or symptom resolution.

Sequenced input: PBMCs or T cells enriched from blood (not recorded which). This sequence joins TRBV9 and TRBJ2-2, with TRBD1 as a possible D gene (7 bases). The clonotype was recovered from a woman between 45 and 60 years old who had recovered from COVID-19. CDR3 in DNA: TGTGCCAGCAGCGGGGCGGGACAGCTTGCCACCGGGGAGCTGTTTTTT. It specifies CASSGAGQLATGELFF.